This is a list of T cell receptor beta chains from one sample in a study of PD-1 blockade in classical Hodgkin lymphoma. Measured with immunoSEQ multiplex PCR; TCRdb has only the in-frame clones, and not every one. The table has 40,000 to 45,000 clones, around two thirds seen once; the top ten hold over 2.5%. Sequenced material: peripheral blood mononuclear cells (PBMCs), taken at baseline. These receptors were obtained from a human donor with classical Hodgkin lymphoma. Both conserved end residues are part of each CDR3. Some rows mark clone size as missing; the rest say once, few, many or name a class of expanded clone.

j_call v_call clone_size cdr3_aa
TRBJ1-4 TRBV9 NA CASSEDRGPSLATNEKLFF
TRBJ2-1 TRBV7-9 NA CASSIPSPNYNEQFF
TRBJ1-6 TRBV25-1 NA CASSDHTGTVNSPLHF
TRBJ1-5 TRBV29-1 few CSVAEGVLGNQPQHF
TRBJ1-6 TRBV28 NA CASSLSRTGRSPLHF
TRBJ2-3 TRBV29-1 NA CSVGGGDTQYF
TRBJ2-1 TRBV6-5 NA CASSLQGQSLGEQFF
TRBJ2-1 TRBV13 NA CASSPLGQREYNEQFF
TRBJ2-7 TRBV6-1 once CASSEGLAGVGEQYF
TRBJ1-6 TRBV6-5 NA CASRGGSLHF
TRBJ2-7 TRBV5-6 NA CASSLVGAEQYF
TRBJ1-4 TRBV5-6 NA CASTGETGAYPRGEKLFF
TRBJ2-5 TRBV9 NA CASSVAGWASGSQETQYF
TRBJ2-7 TRBV9 few CASSLGTGKPYEQYF
TRBJ2-7 TRBV11-1 NA CASSLGGDTYF
TRBJ2-3 TRBV4-1 few CASSQLLAGAEDTQYF
TRBJ1-2 TRBV25-1 many CASSLSTGRGYGYTF
TRBJ1-1 TRBV21-1 NA CASSNGRDRGSIEAFF
TRBJ1-2 TRBV4-1 medium-sized CASSQDLGNYGYTF
TRBJ1-5 TRBV5-3 many CARSRTVSNQPQHF
TRBJ2-3 TRBV5-6 NA CASSLWGGWADTQYF
TRBJ2-7 TRBV4-2 once CASSLLSGTGNYEQYF
TRBJ2-5 TRBV19 NA CASSTLPGQGYQETQYF
TRBJ2-5 TRBV29-1 NA CSVGTSGGVETQYF
TRBJ2-7 TRBV10-3 NA CAISVLMYEQYF
TRBJ1-1 TRBV7-9 few CASSIGGNTEAFF
TRBJ2-2 TRBV9 NA CASAAGNTGELFF
TRBJ2-1 TRBV9 NA CASSGREGIYNEQFF
TRBJ1-1 TRBV28 few CASSFGGTEAFF
TRBJ1-1 TRBV21-1 NA CAKAPRQGAFF
TRBJ2-1 TRBV7-9 NA CASSSTLAGGPREQFF
TRBJ2-7 TRBV27 few CASSFAGWGVYPYEQYF
TRBJ2-7 TRBV29-1 NA CSVTAGATYEQYF
TRBJ2-7 TRBV28 NA CASSPVGTGYEQYF
TRBJ1-1 TRBV9 NA CASSAGGALLNTEAFF
TRBJ2-7 TRBV15 few CATSRERMRGEQYF
TRBJ2-3 TRBV10-3 once CAINSLAEDTQYF
TRBJ1-5 TRBV6-5 NA CASRRGVNQPQHF
TRBJ1-5 TRBV28 NA CASSSPQGEHQPQHF
TRBJ2-5 TRBV7-9 NA CASRPPSDRGTQYF
TRBJ1-2 TRBV28 NA CASSSDRIYGYTF
TRBJ1-5 TRBV30 NA CAWNRQVNQPQHF
TRBJ2-7 TRBV9 NA CASSVESSGNTLSYEQYF
TRBJ2-3 TRBV7-9 few CASSFPGLAEITDTQYF
TRBJ1-1 TRBV9 NA CASSVEVRTEAFF
TRBJ2-7 TRBV9 NA CASSVDGTGIYEQYF
TRBJ2-2 TRBV12-5 NA CASGRGRADTGELFF